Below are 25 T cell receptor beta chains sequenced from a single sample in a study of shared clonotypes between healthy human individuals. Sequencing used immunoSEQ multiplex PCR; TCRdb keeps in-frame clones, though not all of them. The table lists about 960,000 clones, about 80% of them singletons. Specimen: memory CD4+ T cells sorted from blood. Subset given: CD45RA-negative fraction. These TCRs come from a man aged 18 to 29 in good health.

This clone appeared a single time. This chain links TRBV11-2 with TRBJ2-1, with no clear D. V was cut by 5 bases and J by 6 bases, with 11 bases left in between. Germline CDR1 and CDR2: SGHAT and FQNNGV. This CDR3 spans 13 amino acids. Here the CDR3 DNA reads TGTGCCAGCAGCGGGCCTAAGAGCAATGAGCAGTTCTTC. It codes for CASSGPKSNEQFF.

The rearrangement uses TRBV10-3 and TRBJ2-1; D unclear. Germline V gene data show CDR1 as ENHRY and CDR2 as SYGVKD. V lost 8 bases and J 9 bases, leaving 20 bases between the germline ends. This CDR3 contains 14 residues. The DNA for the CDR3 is TGTGCCATCGGAGAGGACCTTCTAATAACTGAGCAGTTCTTC. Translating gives CAIGEDLLITEQFF.

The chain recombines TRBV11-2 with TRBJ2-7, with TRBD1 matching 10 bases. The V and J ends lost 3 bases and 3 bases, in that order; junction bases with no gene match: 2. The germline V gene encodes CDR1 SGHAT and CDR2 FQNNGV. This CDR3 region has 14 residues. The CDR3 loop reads CASSLGQGFYEQYF. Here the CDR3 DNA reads TGTGCCAGCAGCTTGGGACAGGGGTTCTACGAGCAGTACTTC.

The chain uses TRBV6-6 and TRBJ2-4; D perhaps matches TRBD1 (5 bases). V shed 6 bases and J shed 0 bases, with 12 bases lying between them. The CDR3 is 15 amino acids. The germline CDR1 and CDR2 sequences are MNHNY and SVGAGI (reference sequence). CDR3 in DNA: TGTGCCAGCAGCCCCGACAGATCAGCCAAAAACATTCAGTACTTC. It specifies CASSPDRSAKNIQYF.

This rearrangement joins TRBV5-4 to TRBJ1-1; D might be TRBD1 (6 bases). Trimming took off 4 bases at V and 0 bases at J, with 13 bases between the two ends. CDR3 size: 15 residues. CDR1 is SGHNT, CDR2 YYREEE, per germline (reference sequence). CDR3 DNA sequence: TGTGCCAGCAGCCCGTTAGGGGGGGTGAACACTGAAGCTTTCTTT. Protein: CASSPLGGVNTEAFF.

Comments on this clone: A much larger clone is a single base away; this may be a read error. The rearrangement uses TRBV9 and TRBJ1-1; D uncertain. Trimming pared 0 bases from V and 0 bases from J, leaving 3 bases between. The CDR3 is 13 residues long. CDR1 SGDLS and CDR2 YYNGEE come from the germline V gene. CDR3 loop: CASSVELNTEAFF. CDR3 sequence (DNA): TGTGCCAGCAGCGTAGAGCTGAACACTGAAGCTTTCTTT.

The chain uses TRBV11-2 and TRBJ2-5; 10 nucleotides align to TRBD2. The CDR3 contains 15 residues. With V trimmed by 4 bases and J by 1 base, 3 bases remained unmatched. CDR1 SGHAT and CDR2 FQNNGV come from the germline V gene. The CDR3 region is CASSYSGGPQETQYF. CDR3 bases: TGTGCCAGCAGCTATAGCGGGGGGCCCCAAGAGACCCAGTACTTC.

This CDR3 reads CAWSRPGQVGNTIYF. In DNA form, the CDR3 reads TGTGCCTGGAGTAGACCGGGACAAGTAGGAAACACCATATATTTT. The rearrangement links TRBV30 to TRBJ1-3; maybe TRBD1 (6 bases). This CDR3 comprises 15 residues. Germline V gives CDR1 GTSNPN, CDR2 SVGIG (reference sequence). Trimming shortened V by 2 bases and J by 4 bases, and 15 bases separated the two germline ends.

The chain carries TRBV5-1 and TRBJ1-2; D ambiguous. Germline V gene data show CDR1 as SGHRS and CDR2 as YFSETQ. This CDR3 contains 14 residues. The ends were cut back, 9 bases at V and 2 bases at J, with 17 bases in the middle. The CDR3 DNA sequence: TGCGCCACCGACTTTGGCCCTACAAACTATGGCTACACCTTC. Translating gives CATDFGPTNYGYTF.

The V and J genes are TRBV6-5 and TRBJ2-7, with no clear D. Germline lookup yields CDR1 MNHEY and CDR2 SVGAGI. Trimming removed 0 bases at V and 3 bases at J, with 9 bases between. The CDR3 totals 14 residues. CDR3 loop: CASSYSTAVYEQYF. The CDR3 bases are TGTGCCAGCAGTTACTCGACGGCAGTCTACGAGCAGTACTTC.

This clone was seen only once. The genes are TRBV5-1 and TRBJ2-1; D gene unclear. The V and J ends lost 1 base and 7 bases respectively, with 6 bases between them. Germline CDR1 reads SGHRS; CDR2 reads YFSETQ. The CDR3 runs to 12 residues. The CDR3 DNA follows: TGCGCCAGCAGCTTGAATCTGAATGAGCAGTTCTTC. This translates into CASSLNLNEQFF.

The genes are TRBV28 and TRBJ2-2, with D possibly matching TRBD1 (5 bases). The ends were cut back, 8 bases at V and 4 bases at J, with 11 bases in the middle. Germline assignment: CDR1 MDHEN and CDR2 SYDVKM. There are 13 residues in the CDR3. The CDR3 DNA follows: TGTGCCAGCCTAGGGGCTCCCACCGGGGAGCTGTTTTTT. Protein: CASLGAPTGELFF.

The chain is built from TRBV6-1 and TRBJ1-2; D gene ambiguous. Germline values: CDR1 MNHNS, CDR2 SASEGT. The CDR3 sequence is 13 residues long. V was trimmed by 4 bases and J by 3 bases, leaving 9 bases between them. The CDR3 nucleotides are TGTGCCAGCAGTGGTCAGGTTCACTATGGCTACACCTTC. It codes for CASSGQVHYGYTF.

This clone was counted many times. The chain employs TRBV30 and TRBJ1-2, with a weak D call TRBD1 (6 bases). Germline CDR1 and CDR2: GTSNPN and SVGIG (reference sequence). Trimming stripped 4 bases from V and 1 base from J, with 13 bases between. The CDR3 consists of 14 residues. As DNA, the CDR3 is TGTGCCTGGAAACAGGGTGGGCTTAACTATGGCTACACCTTC. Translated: CAWKQGGLNYGYTF.

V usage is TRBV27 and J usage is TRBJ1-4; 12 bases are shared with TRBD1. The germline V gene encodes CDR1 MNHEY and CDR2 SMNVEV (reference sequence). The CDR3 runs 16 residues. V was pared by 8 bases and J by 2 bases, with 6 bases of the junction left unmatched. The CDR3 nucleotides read TGTGCCAGCGCCCGGGACAGGGGGCCCACTAATGAAAAACTGTTTTTT. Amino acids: CASARDRGPTNEKLFF.

The CDR3 bases are TGTGCCAGCAGTTCCCCGCGGCAGGGGAACTATGGCTACACCTTC. Its protein product is CASSSPRQGNYGYTF. The chain recombines TRBV6-5 with TRBJ1-2, with TRBD1 as a possible D gene (6 bases). Trimming took 4 bases from V and 2 from J, leaving 14 bases between them. The CDR3 sequence is 15 residues long. Germline V gives CDR1 MNHEY, CDR2 SVGAGI.

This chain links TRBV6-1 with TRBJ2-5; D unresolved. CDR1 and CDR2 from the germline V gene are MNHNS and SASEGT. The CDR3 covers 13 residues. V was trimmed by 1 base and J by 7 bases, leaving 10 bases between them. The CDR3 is CASSEVTLGTQYF. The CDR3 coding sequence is TGTGCCAGCAGTGAAGTGACTCTCGGGACCCAGTACTTC.

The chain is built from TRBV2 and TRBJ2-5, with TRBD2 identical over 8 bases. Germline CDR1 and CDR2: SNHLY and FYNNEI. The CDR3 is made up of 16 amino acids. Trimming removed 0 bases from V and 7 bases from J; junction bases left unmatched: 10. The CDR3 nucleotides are TGTGCCAGCAGTGAAGCGGCTAGCGGGCTAGCGGGGACCCAGTACTTC. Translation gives CASSEAASGLAGTQYF.

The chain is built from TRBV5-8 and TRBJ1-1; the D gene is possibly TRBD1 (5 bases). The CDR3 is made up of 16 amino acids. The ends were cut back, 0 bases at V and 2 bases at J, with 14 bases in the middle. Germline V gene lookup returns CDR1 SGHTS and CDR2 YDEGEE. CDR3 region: CASSLGQGQINTEAFF. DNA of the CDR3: TGTGCCAGCAGCTTGGGGCAGGGTCAAATTAACACTGAAGCTTTCTTT.

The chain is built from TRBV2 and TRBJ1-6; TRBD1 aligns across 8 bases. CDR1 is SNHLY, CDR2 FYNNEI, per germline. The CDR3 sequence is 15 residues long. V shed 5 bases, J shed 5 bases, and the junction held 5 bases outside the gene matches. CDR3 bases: TGTGCCAGCAGTTCCTGGACAGGGAATAATTCACCCCTCCACTTT. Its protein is CASSSWTGNNSPLHF.

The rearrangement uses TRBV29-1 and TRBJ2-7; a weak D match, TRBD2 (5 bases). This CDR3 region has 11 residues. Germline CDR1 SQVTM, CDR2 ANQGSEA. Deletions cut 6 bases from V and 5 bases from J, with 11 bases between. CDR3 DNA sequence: TGCAGCGTGAGGGCCCTTGACGAGCAGTACTTC. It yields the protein CSVRALDEQYF.

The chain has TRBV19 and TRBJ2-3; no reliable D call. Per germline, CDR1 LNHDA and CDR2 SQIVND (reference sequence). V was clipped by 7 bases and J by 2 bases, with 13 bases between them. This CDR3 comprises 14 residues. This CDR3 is CASTSGSPTDTQYF. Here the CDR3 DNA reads TGTGCCAGTACCTCCGGCTCGCCCACAGATACGCAGTATTTT.

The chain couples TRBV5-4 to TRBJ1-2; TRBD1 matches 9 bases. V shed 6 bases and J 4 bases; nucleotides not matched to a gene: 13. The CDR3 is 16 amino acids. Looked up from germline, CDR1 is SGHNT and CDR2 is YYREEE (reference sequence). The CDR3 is CASIIQGAGVTYGYTF. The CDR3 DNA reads TGTGCCAGCATCATACAGGGGGCGGGGGTAACCTATGGCTACACCTTC.

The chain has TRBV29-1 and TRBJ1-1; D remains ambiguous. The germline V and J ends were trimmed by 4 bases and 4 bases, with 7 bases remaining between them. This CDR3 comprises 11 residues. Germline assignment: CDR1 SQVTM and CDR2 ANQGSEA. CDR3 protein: CSVGEGTEAFF. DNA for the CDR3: TGCAGCGTTGGTGAGGGCACTGAAGCTTTCTTT.

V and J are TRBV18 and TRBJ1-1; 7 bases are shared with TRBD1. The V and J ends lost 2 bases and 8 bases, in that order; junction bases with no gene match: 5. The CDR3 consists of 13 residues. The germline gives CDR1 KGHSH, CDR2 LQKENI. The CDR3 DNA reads TGTGCCAGCTCACCAGGGACAGAACCGGAAGCTTTCTTT. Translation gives CASSPGTEPEAFF.